This TCR beta chain was sequenced in a study of blood T cell repertoires in COVID-19. The wider study: Sites across the United States, Italy and Spain contributed samples from acute and convalescent COVID-19.

Sequenced by immunoSEQ multiplex PCR; TCRdb stores in-frame clones only, minus some. The table has roughly 380,000 clones, about 88% seen once. Cohort 3 donors were reported recovered after two negative PCRs, clearance, or symptom resolution. Source material: PBMCs or T cells enriched from blood (not recorded which). The TCR comes from a woman aged 25 to 39 who had recovered from COVID-19.

CDR3 sequence: CASSRFDQVLYTF. CDR3 nucleotide sequence: TGTGCCAGCAGCCGGTTCGATCAGGTCCTCTACACCTTC. The chain recombines TRBV4-2 with TRBJ1-2; D gene ambiguous. CDR1 is LGHNA, CDR2 YNFKEQ, per germline. V gave up 4 bases and J gave up 10 bases, with 16 bases separating them. CDR3 length: 13 amino acids.